One sample yielded the 20 T cell receptor beta chains listed below, sequenced in a study of cytomegalovirus exposure and HLA in healthy donors. The PCR was carried out with 60 Vbeta primers and 13 Jbeta primers. Libraries were prepared by immunoSEQ multiplex PCR; TCRdb keeps only in-frame clonotypes and omits some of them. The sample contains approximately 190,000 clones, 84% of which appear only once. What was sequenced was PBMCs. The receptors originated from a woman aged 45-59 years in good health and CMV-seropositive.

The genes are TRBV6-5 and TRBJ2-1; TRBD1 is a possible D gene (5 bases). The V and J ends lost 6 bases and 0 bases respectively, with 9 bases between them. Germline-derived CDR1 and CDR2 are MNHEY and SVGAGI. The CDR3 runs to 14 residues. CDR3 DNA: TGTGCCAGCAGCCAGGGTAGCTCCTACAATGAGCAGTTCTTC. This translates into CASSQGSSYNEQFF.

The CDR3 sequence: CASRRADPYEQYF. The CDR3 DNA sequence: TGTGCCAGCAGGCGAGCGGATCCCTACGAGCAGTACTTC. This chain links TRBV6-6 with TRBJ2-7, with D possibly being TRBD2 (5 bases). Germline V lookup: CDR1 MNHNY, CDR2 SVGAGI (reference sequence). V lost 6 bases to trimming and J lost 2 bases, with 11 bases between them. The CDR3 spans 13 residues.

The chain joins TRBV5-1 to TRBJ2-5, with 10 bases matching TRBD2. Germline V gives CDR1 SGHRS, CDR2 YFSETQ. The J segment lost 5 bases and the V segment lost 6 bases, leaving 13 bases of the junction unmatched. There are 16 residues in the CDR3. CDR3 coding DNA: TGCGCCAGCACCCTCACAATAGCGGGGGGCGGGGAGACCCAGTACTTC. Encoded protein: CASTLTIAGGGETQYF. Full variable domain (rest looked up from reference TRBV5-1 and TRBJ2-5): KAGVTQTPRYLIKTRGQQVTLSCSPISGHRSVSWYQQTPGQGLQFLFEYFSETQRNKGNFPGRFSGRQFSNSRSEMNVSTLELGDSALYLCASTLTIAGGGETQYFGPGTRLLVL.

This chain links TRBV5-1 with TRBJ2-5; 11 positions match TRBD2. CDR1 is SGHRS, CDR2 YFSETQ, per germline. This CDR3 is built from 17 residues. V was pared by 5 bases and J by 2 bases, with 11 bases of the junction left unmatched. The chain's CDR3 is CASRQGAGTSGQETQYF. The CDR3 DNA is TGCGCCAGCAGACAAGGGGCCGGGACTAGCGGTCAAGAGACCCAGTACTTC.

CDR3 loop: CASSWDRSSYEQYF. As DNA, the CDR3 is TGTGCCAGCAGTTGGGACAGGAGCTCCTACGAGCAGTACTTC. The chain recombines TRBV27 with TRBJ2-7; 8 positions match TRBD1. The V gene end was trimmed by 4 bases and the J gene end by 0 bases; junction bases not matched to a gene: 2. This CDR3 spans 14 amino acids. Germline V gene sequence: CDR1 MNHEY, CDR2 SMNVEV (reference sequence).

The rearrangement joins TRBV5-1 to TRBJ2-5, with a tentative D call TRBD1 (5 bases). Germline V gene data show CDR1 as SGHRS and CDR2 as YFSETQ. The CDR3 is 14 residues long. Trimming took 0 bases from V and 1 from J, leaving 7 bases between them. The CDR3 sequence is CASSLGQLQETQYF. The CDR3 DNA reads as TGCGCCAGCAGCTTGGGACAGCTCCAAGAGACCCAGTACTTC.

The genes are TRBV7-9 and TRBJ1-2, with TRBD1 as a possible D gene (6 bases). Germline V lookup: CDR1 SEHNR, CDR2 FQNEAQ (reference sequence). V lost 5 bases and J lost 5, with 15 bases in between. The CDR3 runs to 14 residues. The CDR3 nucleotides are TGTGCCAGCAGCAAGGACAGTAATCCTTATGGCTACACCTTC. Translation gives CASSKDSNPYGYTF.

The rearrangement uses TRBV7-8 and TRBJ2-7, with 9 positions matching TRBD1. Trimming removed 1 base from V and 7 bases from J; junction bases left unmatched: 8. Germline CDR1 SGHVS, CDR2 FQNEAQ. The CDR3 loop spans 15 amino acids. The DNA of the CDR3 is TGTGCCAGCAGCTTAGAAGGGGACAGGGTATGGGAGCAGTACTTC. It codes for CASSLEGDRVWEQYF.

The chain joins TRBV5-1 to TRBJ2-7; 7 bases map to TRBD1. J lost 2 bases, V lost 5 bases, and 13 bases had no gene match. The CDR3 is 16 amino acids. The germline CDR1 and CDR2 sequences are SGHRS and YFSETQ. CDR3 loop: CASSPTGMASTYEQYF. The CDR3 region has the DNA TGCGCCAGCAGTCCGACAGGGATGGCGTCGACCTACGAGCAGTACTTC.

This chain connects TRBV29-1 to TRBJ1-5, with TRBD1 matching over 7 bases. V gave up 4 bases and J gave up 5 bases; unmatched junction bases: 14. The CDR3 has 16 amino acids. Germline values: CDR1 SQVTM, CDR2 ANQGSEA. DNA for the CDR3: TGCAGCGTTGTGATAGGGGCCGCTACAGGGGATCAGCCCCAGCATTTT. Protein product: CSVVIGAATGDQPQHF. The full variable domain, its missing parts supplied by reference TRBV29-1 and TRBJ1-5, is SAVISQKPSRDICQRGTSLTIQCQVDSQVTMMFWYRQQPGQSLTLIATANQGSEATYESGFVIDKFPISRPNLTFSTLTVSNMSPEDSSIYLCSVVIGAATGDQPQHFGDGTRLSIL.

The V call is TRBV4-1, the J call TRBJ2-7; 9 bases are a match to TRBD2. The CDR3 spans 17 residues. Unmatched junction bases numbered 6, after V lost 0 bases and J lost 0 bases. Germline lookup yields CDR1 MGHRA and CDR2 YSYEKL. CDR3 in DNA: TGCGCCAGCAGCCAAGATATTAGCGGGGGAAGCTCCTACGAGCAGTACTTC. Translating it yields CASSQDISGGSSYEQYF.

The chain employs TRBV5-1 and TRBJ2-3, with TRBD1 as a possible D gene (6 bases). This CDR3 spans 14 amino acids. Germline CDR1 SGHRS, CDR2 YFSETQ. V dropped 2 bases and J dropped 4 bases, with 11 bases sitting between them. CDR3 loop: CASSFTTGPDTQYF. The CDR3 nucleotides read TGCGCCAGCAGCTTTACTACAGGGCCAGATACGCAGTATTTT. The variable domain in full, with the rest retrieved from reference TRBV5-1 and TRBJ2-3, is KAGVTQTPRYLIKTRGQQVTLSCSPISGHRSVSWYQQTPGQGLQFLFEYFSETQRNKGNFPGRFSGRQFSNSRSEMNVSTLELGDSALYLCASSFTTGPDTQYFGPGTRLTVL.

V gene TRBV4-3 combines with J gene TRBJ1-6, with unresolved D. Germline CDR1 reads LGHNA; CDR2 reads YSLEER. CDR3 size: 15 residues. Trimming took off 0 bases at V and 9 bases at J, with 12 bases between the two ends. The CDR3 DNA reads TGCGCCAGCAGCCAAGATTTCCGGGGAAGTTCACCCCTCCACTTT. Amino acids: CASSQDFRGSSPLHF.

With respect to this clone: This same CDR3 is encoded by further DNA sequences in the sample. The rearrangement uses TRBV5-4 and TRBJ2-7; possible D gene TRBD2, 5 bases. Germline V CDR1 and CDR2: SGHNT, YYREEE (reference sequence). V dropped 2 bases and J dropped 0 bases, with 6 bases sitting between them. There are 13 residues in the CDR3. CDR3 region: CASSFRGSYEQYF. CDR3 nucleotides: TGTGCCAGCAGCTTCCGGGGCTCCTACGAGCAGTACTTC.

As to this clone: One junction end does not reproduce the germline sequence, and a read error may be involved. This rearrangement joins TRBV4-1 to TRBJ2-2; weak D call: TRBD1 (6 bases). The CDR3 is made up of 15 amino acids. Germline V gene lookup returns CDR1 MGHRA and CDR2 YSYEKL. In DNA, the CDR3 is TGCGCCAGCAGCCGCACAGACAGGAACACCAGGGAGCTGTTTTTT. This translates into CASSRTDRNTRELFF.

The genes are TRBV18 and TRBJ2-6; 9 nucleotides match TRBD1. Germline CDR1 KGHSH, CDR2 LQKENI. The CDR3 has 19 amino acids. The V and J ends lost 3 bases and 1 base, in that order; junction bases with no gene match: 10. The CDR3 spells CASSPIPGQGSSGANVLTF. The CDR3 DNA reads as TGTGCCAGCTCACCTATACCGGGACAGGGATCTTCTGGGGCCAACGTCCTGACTTTC.

The V gene is TRBV15, the J gene TRBJ1-5; maybe TRBD1 (5 bases). Germline lookup yields CDR1 LNHNV and CDR2 YYDKDF (reference sequence). Trimming removed 0 bases from V and 7 bases from J, with 10 bases in between. The CDR3 is 14 amino acids. This CDR3 reads CATSRDLTVQPQHF. The CDR3 DNA reads as TGTGCCACCAGCAGAGACTTGACAGTACAGCCCCAGCATTTT.

A single count supports this clone. The chain carries TRBV6-6 and TRBJ2-5; 8 bases line up with TRBD2. V lost 7 bases and J lost 1; bases outside the gene matches: 8. This CDR3 comprises 15 residues. Germline CDR1 and CDR2: MNHNY and SVGAGI (reference sequence). CDR3 bases: TGTGCCAGCATGGGTAATAGCGGGGTCCAAGAGACCCAGTACTTC. This sequence encodes CASMGNSGVQETQYF.

This clone was seen a few times. An end of the junction does not agree with germline; a read error may underlie this. This sequence joins TRBV6-5 and TRBJ1-6; D is perhaps TRBD1 (6 bases). CDR1 and CDR2 (germline): MNHEY, SVGAGI. The CDR3 spans 14 residues. The DNA for the CDR3 is TGTGCCACCAGTCGGGGGGCAGAATATTCACCCCTCCACTTT. It codes for CATSRGAEYSPLHF.

The chain recombines TRBV28 with TRBJ1-1; no definite D call. V dropped 8 bases and J dropped 1 base, with 11 bases sitting between them. The CDR3 is 13 amino acids. Germline V gene sequence: CDR1 MDHEN, CDR2 SYDVKM. The CDR3 coding sequence is TGTGCCAGCCGGTTTGAGGAGAACACTGAAGCTTTCTTT. This encodes CASRFEENTEAFF.